This record looks at one TCR beta chain sequence and its context. It lacks a known antigen. Per-base quality was not reported, and no clone a single base away is much larger than it. The data are from a study of PD-L1 blockade in urothelial cancer (dated by TCRdb to the late 2010s). Background on the whole study: Therapy was started in about 2014 for all patients, and atezolizumab 1,200 mg was administered intravenously every 3 weeks. About 90% of the 29 patients were identified as males with urothelial cancer of bladder origin, and a prior smoking history was reported by 18 of 29 patients. Patients had an ECOG performance status of 0 or 1 and had received between 0 and 3 prior chemotherapy regimens. Blood samples were analyzed at two time points: 3 weeks after treatment start (second dose) and 6 weeks after treatment start. Blood samples yielded a median of roughly 140,000 T cells and around 80,000 unique TCRs, with median clonality 0.080. Somatic, immune and clinical correlates of response to PD-L1 blockade with atezolizumab in urothelial cancer were the focus of an exploratory multi-omic analysis. Pretreatment tumor samples and matched peripheral blood, collected serially before and after atezolizumab treatment, underwent TCR sequencing. Progression-free survival longer than 6 months counted as durable clinical benefit, and TCR features were additionally tested against both progression-free and overall survival. In the same patients, whole exome sequencing and RNA sequencing of pretreatment tumors were performed in addition to TCR sequencing. Eight to ten patients achieved durable clinical benefit and approximately 20 did not. Approximately 30 patients had pretreatment blood TCR-seq, some 25 had at least one posttreatment blood collection, and some 25 had tumor TCR-seq. Summary of the overall study and its limitations: Small sample size (n ≈ 27) and many exploratory analyses mean the results are intended to be hypothesis-generating. Greater expansion of tumor-associated TCR clones in peripheral blood 3 weeks after the start of treatment was observed in patients with durable benefit (n ≈ 22, p = 0.022). A pretreatment peripheral blood TCR clonality below the median was linked to improved progression-free and overall survival.

V sheds 3 bases and J sheds 0 bases, leaving 17 bases between their ends. CDR1 and CDR2 are read off the germline V gene as SGHTA and FQGNSA. From its cysteine to its phenylalanine, the CDR3 spans 17 amino acids. The only DNA kept is the CDR3, 51 bases in frame from the first base. The cohort comprised roughly 30 patients with locally advanced or metastatic urothelial carcinoma treated at Memorial Sloan Kettering on a trial protocol. Peripheral blood mononuclear cells were collected pretreatment and during treatment, at between 1 and 8 total time points per patient. The Qiagen DNeasy Blood extraction kit was used to purify genomic DNA from total PBMCs and tumor samples. Collected pretreatment and during treatment, PBMCs were isolated and stored as previously described. To estimate absolute template abundance from read counts, synthetic TCR analog templates were spiked into each PCR. The immunoSEQ assay used bias-controlled V and J gene primers to amplify TCRbeta CDR3 regions from genomic DNA. Sequencing of rearranged TCRbeta segments was done at approximately 20X coverage. In the source study's methods: Sequencing errors were corrected by clustering and CDR3s were annotated against IMGT to assign V, D and J genes. Out-of-frame and stop-codon sequences were excluded, and only productive TCRbeta rearrangements were used in downstream analyses. Clonality was calculated as one minus the Shannon entropy normalized by the log of the number of unique productive sequences. Clones differing between time points or between blood and tumor were identified by Fisher's exact test with Benjamini-Hochberg correction at adjusted p below 0.01. As stored in TCRdb, this immuneACCESS dataset retains in-frame rearrangements with V and J assigned. A fraction of the clones does not appear; measured against another copy, unresolved V genes explain less than half of the discrepancy, and the remainder lacks a known reason. The V and J calls and clone size are taken from that table; D and trimming were inferred from the DNA. This sample gives just over 50,000 clones in total; roughly 77% of them show up just once. Jointly, the top ten make up roughly 3.6% of the sample.

The sequencing used PBMCs, collected around atezolizumab (anti-PD-L1) treatment. The TCR was taken from an older man with urothelial cancer. The V gene is TRBV7-2 and the J gene is TRBJ1-1; the best D guess is TRBD1, with 6 bases matching. The DNA reads as follows: TGTGCCAGCAGCTTTTCTCCGGGGGGCCGCATGAACACTGAAGCTTTCTTT. Its protein product is CASSFSPGGRMNTEAFF. When the CDR3 is completed using the reference TRBV7-2 and TRBJ1-1 genes on either side, the full variable domain is GAGVSQSPSNKVTEKGKDVELRCDPISGHTALYWYRQSLGQGLEFLIYFQGNSAPDKSGLPSDRFSAERTGGSVSTLTIQRTQQEDSAVYLCASSFSPGGRMNTEAFFGQGTRLTVV.